What follows describes a single T cell receptor beta chain. What this receptor recognizes is not known. No base quality values were provided; no much bigger clone lies one nucleotide off. Germline trimming: 2 bases from V, 10 bases from J; junction bases outside gene matches: 5. Counted from cysteine to phenylalanine, this CDR3 has 12 amino acids. CDR3 DNA only is kept here, 36 bases in frame from base 1. CDR1 and CDR2, looked up from the germline V gene (reference sequence), are GTSNPN and SVGIG. The library was generated by the immunoSEQ multiplex PCR assay. A mixture of 60 forward primers for TCR Vbeta segments and 13 reverse primers for TCR Jbeta segments was used in the multiplex PCR. The CDR3 region of rearranged TCR beta genes was amplified from genomic DNA by a multiplex PCR assay. On the Illumina HiSeq System, the amplified TCR beta libraries were sequenced as 87-base-pair reads. In the authors' own workflow: Across the 700 or so repertoires, a later analysis counted some 81 million unique TCR beta chains, 9 million to 14 million of which were shared by at least two donors. Raw reads were error-corrected and collapsed into unique sequences by a nearest-neighbor algorithm in which closely related sequences were merged to remove PCR and sequencing errors. CDR3 sequences were aligned to IMGT reference sequences to assign V, D and J gene segments. For a sequence to be retained, a match of at least six nucleotides to both a V gene segment and a J gene segment was required. Rearrangements were called productive when the CDR3 lacked stop codons and stayed in frame with V and J; all others were non-productive. CDR3 was defined by IMGT convention, running from the second conserved V-encoded cysteine to the conserved J-encoded phenylalanine. Sequences without an unambiguous match to a single V gene segment were excluded from the earlier analysis of 500 to 700 of the donors. An earlier analysis of about 590 of the donors classified V segments as functional when productive rearrangements were above 56.7% and as segregating when the standard deviation between donors was above 5%. To diagnose cytomegalovirus status from the catalog of TCR beta chain sequences, a statistical classification framework was built. In a later analysis, TCR nucleotide sequences were compared against IMGT/GENE-DB human TR gene sequences so that V and J genes could be assigned. In a later analysis, CDR3 sequences and most-parsimonious VDJ recombination scenarios were assigned using the TCRdist pipeline. In a later analysis, every TCR beta chain was defined by the combination of its CDR3 amino acid sequence and its V-gene family, and reads without a unique V-gene family were dropped. As a way to deal with suspected cross-contamination and a sequencing artifact, a later analysis dropped 450 to 700 nucleotide sequences that were highly shared and had low generation probability. In a later analysis, a clonal expansion index was calculated for each public chain from normalized within-repertoire ranks of inferred template counts. Generation probabilities in a later analysis came from a VDJ recombination model fitted to out-of-frame rearrangements, and those results were checked against IGoR. In a later analysis, hypergeometric tests were used to score TCR-TCR, TCR-HLA and TCR-CMV co-occurrence, with a repertoire-size bias correction applied to TCR pairs. False discovery rates were estimated in a later analysis by permuting HLA or CMV assignments 20 times. In a later analysis, co-occurring TCRs were grouped with DBSCAN, and TCRdist sequence similarity was added when clustering was performed within HLA-allele-positive subsets. Co-occurrence clustering excluded repertoires with fewer than 30,000 or more than 120,000 public chains, plus five with anomalous nucleotide sharing. Imported from immuneACCESS, the table was reduced by TCRdb to in-frame sequences with V and J called. These copies leave out some clones; in studies compared against another copy, an unresolved V gene accounts for under half, and the cause of the remainder is not known. The DNA was the basis for D and trimming; V, J and clone size are from that table. The sample table holds about 180,000 clones, of which 70% to 80% were seen once. Together, the top ten hold over 1.1% of the sample.

The data originate from a study of cytomegalovirus exposure and HLA in healthy donors (dated by TCRdb to about 2017). Study-wide context: An earlier analysis of several hundred of the donors reported more than 250 Gb of sequence data and 120 million or so unique TCR beta sequences from 150 million to 200 million T cells. Roughly 320 gigabases of sequencing data and 70 million to 100 million unique TCR sequences made up an early release that covered fewer than 650 HLA-typed donors. Of the 300 to 500 genotyped donors, 75% to 85% were placed in the genetic ancestry cluster associated with self-reported Caucasian donors. The aim of the study was to test whether cataloging public T cell receptors could identify signatures of past pathogen exposure. The study profiled the T cell repertoires of 666 subjects by immunosequencing and related them to cytomegalovirus serostatus. Besides the first cohort of roughly 700 subjects, a separate validation cohort made up of roughly 120 different subjects was used. The study combined high-throughput TCR immunosequencing, statistical association of individual TCRs with disease status, and machine learning to predict cytomegalovirus infection status. To study patterns of TCR occurrence, a later analysis re-analyzed previously published TCR beta repertoires from around 670 donors and added high-resolution HLA genotyping. The later analysis used no new phenotypic data to find candidate immune exposures, relying instead on TCR beta sequences and their occurrence across donors. To decide whether each TCR beta V gene segment behaved as functional or pseudogenic, an earlier analysis of some 600 of the donors relied on high-throughput TCR beta sequencing. Alongside the repertoire data, information on donor age, sex, ethnicity and CMV serostatus was compiled. Genome-wide SNP genotypes for about 65% of the 666 donors were used in a later genetic analysis, which treated that subset as a discovery cohort. Every repertoire in the discovery cohort had been generated on one and the same sequencing platform. Class I and class II HLA loci were covered by the typing at four-digit resolution. Typing coverage differed by locus: A, B, C, DRB1 and DQB1 were typed in roughly 629-630 donors, DQA1 in 522, DPA1 in 600 to 610, and DPB1 in 472. About five DR-DQ haplotypes were treated as single units for association and clustering because of strong linkage in the cohort. Among about 400 genotyped donors of the cohort, an average of roughly 230,000 unique TCR beta nucleotide sequences was sequenced per donor, of which 15% to 20% were non-productive.

The cohort consisted of 650 to 850 healthy bone marrow donors. At the time of sampling, every cohort member was nominally healthy, though immune exposures that went unrecorded were likely present. The donor was CMV seronegative and belonged to the group of 350 to 400 seronegative cohort members. A peripheral blood sample was provided by each donor, and peripheral blood mononuclear cells were used for TCR beta sequencing. Genomic DNA extraction from the blood cell samples was performed with the Qiagen DNeasy Blood Extraction Kit. Overall study results and their limits: In a later analysis, several top co-occurrence clusters were reported to appear linked to parvovirus B19, influenza, CMV and Epstein-Barr virus. Most TCR sequences were observed very rarely across donors, whereas some public TCRs were present in many individuals. The classifier was reported to diagnose cytomegalovirus status with high specificity and sensitivity in both the original cohort and the validation cohort. Presence/absence analyses assumed roughly uniform sequencing depth across donors, an assumption that may not hold. In an earlier analysis of 587 of the donors, most TCR beta V segments appeared in productive rearrangements about 87% or about 30% of the time, broadly matching IMGT annotations. Some IMGT-functional V segments, including TRBV6-2 and TRBV6-3, could not be told apart with the 87-base-pair reads, so those segments were excluded. In vitro tests confirmed that three of the cytomegalovirus-associated TCR beta chains recognize cytomegalovirus antigens. For the cohort, immune exposure information was limited to CMV serostatus. Because some donors lacked HLA typing at each locus, the association tests relied only on the typed subset. In a later analysis, TCR association rates were found to vary across HLA loci, with the most associated TCRs seen for DRB1 alleles and the fewest for HLA-C alleles. Correlated functional status among segregating V segments might reflect linkage disequilibrium, but an unknown experimental factor could not be ruled out. According to a later genetic analysis, donors in an Asian-associated ancestry cluster had fewer N-insertions in productive TCRs than the roughly 670-donor mean. Assigning TCR associations to individual alleles was difficult when HLA alleles, especially DR and DQ, strongly co-occurred. The sequencing pipeline was judged likely to have produced a cluster of highly shared sequence variants as a technical artifact. A further reported finding was that TCR beta sequences accurately predicted the HLA-A and HLA-B alleles for most subjects in the first cohort. At a false discovery rate of 0.05, a later analysis linked fewer than 20,000 TCR beta sequences to specific HLA alleles. The authors suggested that the approach could potentially be extended to other disease states and immunological phenotypes. In a later analysis, HLA-associated TCR beta chains showed more clonal expansion and lower generation probabilities than non-associated chains that were equally common. The earlier analysis of approximately 590 of the donors excluded 15 to 20 rarely observed V segments, including chromosome 9 orphons, because counts were too low. According to a later analysis, most CMV-associated TCR beta chains appeared to be HLA-restricted, and the HLA associations seemed to be driven largely by CMV exposure. A later genetic analysis associated a missense DCLRE1C variant with V-gene and J-gene trimming of TCR beta chains, and an independent cohort replicated the association. Only TCR beta chains were sequenced in this cohort, and the absence of alpha or paired-chain data limited detectable features. In the study, about 150 TCR beta chains were listed as associated with cytomegalovirus.

The chain uses TRBV30 and TRBJ1-1; TRBD1 fits 9 bases in the junction. The sequenced sample consisted of PBMCs. The sequence was collected from a man younger than 35 in good health and CMV-seronegative. The CDR3 protein: CAWSRDRVRAFF. The DNA is TGTGCCTGGAGTCGGGACAGGGTACGAGCTTTCTTT.